This T cell receptor (beta chain) was captured in a study of immune characterization of retroperitoneal liposarcoma. This clonotype is medium-sized within its sample. TCRdb recomputed calls from the PCR reads with MiXCR, one row per CDR3 protein. The data show 10,000 to 11,000 distinct CDR3 sequences, with around a third seen just once and roughly a tenth held by the top ten. This CDR3 spans 11 amino acids. V was cut by 6 bases and J by 8 bases, with 8 bases left in between. Germline V lookup: CDR1 MNHNS, CDR2 SASEGT. The chain couples TRBV6-1 to TRBJ1-3, with D hard to call. This TCR derives from a female donor with retroperitoneal liposarcoma. Specimen: tumor tissue. The CDR3 DNA sequence: TGTGCCAGCAGCAGCGGAGACACCATATATTTT. This codes for CASSSGDTIYF.